A selection of T cell receptor beta chains follows, all from one sample in a study of Graves' ophthalmopathy and Graves' hyperthyroidism. MiXCR, applied by TCRdb to the multiplex PCR reads, yields one record per CDR3 protein. The sample consists of roughly 480,000 distinct CDR3 sequences, 14% of them appearing once. Material: blood. The source is a woman younger than 45 with Graves' ophthalmopathy. Each CDR3 is given with its conserved first and last residue. The order of the fields is J gene, D gene, V gene, clone size, CDR3 protein, CDR3 DNA. D genes are given only for firm matches. Some rows mark clone size as missing; the rest say once, few, many or name a class of expanded clone.

j_call: TRBJ2-5; d_call: TRBD1; v_call: TRBV12-3/TRBV12-4; clone_size: many; cdr3_aa: CASRLQGRVGQETQYF; cdr3_nt: TGTGCCAGCAGGTTACAGGGGCGGGTTGGCCAAGAGACCCAGTACTTC
j_call: TRBJ2-7; d_call: NA; v_call: TRBV5-8; clone_size: many; cdr3_aa: CASSFRGSSLNEQYF; cdr3_nt: TGTGCCAGCAGCTTTCGGGGGTCCTCCTTGAACGAGCAGTACTTC
j_call: TRBJ1-6; d_call: NA; v_call: TRBV6-1; clone_size: many; cdr3_aa: CASNEGGSPLHF; cdr3_nt: TGTGCCAGCAACGAGGGCGGTTCACCCCTCCACTTT
j_call: TRBJ1-2; d_call: NA; v_call: TRBV27; clone_size: NA; cdr3_aa: CASSFTAGSNYGYTF; cdr3_nt: TGTGCCAGCAGTTTTACTGCGGGGTCTAACTATGGCTACACCTTC
j_call: TRBJ1-1; d_call: NA; v_call: TRBV12-3/TRBV12-4; clone_size: many; cdr3_aa: CASRQWKIRDTNTEAFF; cdr3_nt: TGTGCCAGCAGACAATGGAAAATCCGGGACACGAACACTGAAGCTTTCTTT
j_call: TRBJ2-6; d_call: NA; v_call: TRBV28; clone_size: NA; cdr3_aa: CASSPHRAGANVLTF; cdr3_nt: TGTGCCAGCAGTCCTCATAGAGCGGGGGCCAACGTCCTGACTTTC
j_call: TRBJ2-7; d_call: NA; v_call: TRBV6-5; clone_size: many; cdr3_aa: CASSRDEALSSYEQYF; cdr3_nt: TGTGCCAGCAGTAGGGATGAGGCCCTGAGCTCCTACGAGCAGTACTTC
j_call: TRBJ2-5; d_call: TRBD1; v_call: TRBV27; clone_size: many; cdr3_aa: CASSLSTGQGWKETQYF; cdr3_nt: TGTGCCAGCAGTTTATCAACGGGACAGGGGTGGAAGGAGACCCAGTACTTC
j_call: TRBJ1-1; d_call: NA; v_call: TRBV6-2/TRBV6-3; clone_size: many; cdr3_aa: CASSPRPAVGSTEAFF; cdr3_nt: TGTGCCAGCAGTCCTAGGCCGGCAGTGGGGAGCACTGAAGCTTTCTTT
j_call: TRBJ1-6; d_call: NA; v_call: TRBV15; clone_size: many; cdr3_aa: CATSRDGGGNSPLHF; cdr3_nt: TGTGCCACCAGCAGAGATGGCGGGGGTAATTCACCCCTCCACTTT
j_call: TRBJ2-7; d_call: TRBD1; v_call: TRBV27; clone_size: few; cdr3_aa: CASSWGQGTGEQYF; cdr3_nt: TGTGCCAGCAGCTGGGGACAGGGTACGGGGGAGCAGTACTTC
j_call: TRBJ2-7; d_call: NA; v_call: TRBV5-1; clone_size: NA; cdr3_aa: CASRLGYFSYEQYF; cdr3_nt: TGCGCCAGCCGCTTGGGGTACTTCTCCTACGAGCAGTACTTC
j_call: TRBJ1-1; d_call: NA; v_call: TRBV6-1; clone_size: NA; cdr3_aa: CASRPRRMNTEAFF; cdr3_nt: TGTGCCAGCAGACCCCGGCGGATGAACACTGAAGCTTTCTTT
j_call: TRBJ1-1; d_call: TRBD1; v_call: TRBV29-1; clone_size: many; cdr3_aa: CSTRQGTLGNTEAFF; cdr3_nt: TGCAGCACCAGACAGGGCACCTTGGGGAACACTGAAGCTTTCTTT
j_call: TRBJ2-5; d_call: NA; v_call: TRBV12-3/TRBV12-4; clone_size: NA; cdr3_aa: CASSLGPLGETQYF; cdr3_nt: TGTGCCAGCAGCTTAGGACCCCTCGGGGAGACCCAGTACTTC
j_call: TRBJ2-5; d_call: TRBD1; v_call: TRBV12-3/TRBV12-4; clone_size: NA; cdr3_aa: CASSPRDRVSETQYF; cdr3_nt: TGTGCCAGCAGTCCCCGGGACAGGGTTTCAGAGACCCAGTACTTC
j_call: TRBJ2-5; d_call: NA; v_call: TRBV28; clone_size: many; cdr3_aa: CASSPPVGAGLGLGETQYF; cdr3_nt: TGTGCCAGCAGCCCCCCTGTCGGGGCGGGTCTAGGGTTGGGAGAGACCCAGTACTTC
j_call: TRBJ2-7; d_call: TRBD2; v_call: TRBV6-2/TRBV6-3; clone_size: NA; cdr3_aa: CASSFPRAGVYEQYF; cdr3_nt: TGTGCCAGCAGTTTTCCACGAGCGGGAGTCTACGAGCAGTACTTC
j_call: TRBJ2-5; d_call: TRBD2; v_call: TRBV19; clone_size: many; cdr3_aa: CASKNLAGETQYF; cdr3_nt: TGTGCCAGTAAAAACCTAGCGGGAGAGACCCAGTACTTC
j_call: TRBJ1-1; d_call: NA; v_call: TRBV6-5; clone_size: many; cdr3_aa: CASSYSQEGTEAFF; cdr3_nt: TGTGCCAGCAGTTACTCCCAGGAGGGGACTGAAGCTTTCTTT
j_call: TRBJ1-2; d_call: NA; v_call: TRBV30; clone_size: many; cdr3_aa: CAWSRLSNYGYTF; cdr3_nt: TGTGCTTGGAGTAGGCTTTCCAACTATGGCTACACCTTC
j_call: TRBJ1-2; d_call: NA; v_call: TRBV20-1; clone_size: many; cdr3_aa: CSARYDGGPIARYGYTF; cdr3_nt: TGCAGTGCTAGATATGATGGGGGCCCGATCGCCCGCTATGGCTACACCTTC
j_call: TRBJ1-2; d_call: TRBD1; v_call: TRBV27; clone_size: many; cdr3_aa: CASRGQFYGYTF; cdr3_nt: TGTGCCAGCCGGGGACAGTTCTATGGCTACACCTTC
j_call: TRBJ1-5; d_call: NA; v_call: TRBV9; clone_size: NA; cdr3_aa: CASSVDGSGPPQHF; cdr3_nt: TGTGCCAGCAGCGTAGACGGTTCGGGTCCGCCCCAGCATTTT
j_call: TRBJ2-2; d_call: NA; v_call: TRBV6-2/TRBV6-3; clone_size: many; cdr3_aa: CASSNPSPKLFF; cdr3_nt: TGTGCCAGCAGTAACCCCTCTCCGAAGCTGTTTTTT
j_call: TRBJ1-5; d_call: NA; v_call: TRBV5-4; clone_size: many; cdr3_aa: CASSLSPGRRQPQHF; cdr3_nt: TGTGCCAGCAGCTTGTCTCCAGGGCGGCGACAGCCCCAGCATTTT
j_call: TRBJ1-1; d_call: NA; v_call: TRBV6-1; clone_size: many; cdr3_aa: CASSRTWVIPEAFF; cdr3_nt: TGTGCCAGCAGCCGGACGTGGGTAATCCCTGAAGCTTTCTTT
j_call: TRBJ1-1; d_call: TRBD1; v_call: TRBV28; clone_size: many; cdr3_aa: CASLRDRVDTEAFF; cdr3_nt: TGTGCCAGCCTCCGGGACAGGGTTGACACTGAAGCTTTCTTT
j_call: TRBJ1-5; d_call: NA; v_call: TRBV24-1; clone_size: many; cdr3_aa: CATSESGRPQHF; cdr3_nt: TGTGCCACCAGTGAATCCGGTCGGCCCCAGCATTTT
j_call: TRBJ1-3; d_call: NA; v_call: TRBV7-2; clone_size: many; cdr3_aa: CAVEGGHSERNTIYF; cdr3_nt: TGTGCCGTTGAGGGGGGACACTCAGAACGAAACACCATATATTTT
j_call: TRBJ1-2; d_call: NA; v_call: TRBV11-2; clone_size: many; cdr3_aa: CASSLDLGRVGYTF; cdr3_nt: TGTGCCAGCAGCTTAGATCTGGGTAGGGTTGGCTACACCTTC
j_call: TRBJ2-7; d_call: TRBD2; v_call: TRBV11-2; clone_size: NA; cdr3_aa: CASSLWTSGSGVNYEQYF; cdr3_nt: TGTGCCAGCAGCTTATGGACTAGCGGGAGTGGGGTAAACTACGAGCAGTACTTC
j_call: TRBJ2-5; d_call: TRBD2; v_call: TRBV4-2; clone_size: many; cdr3_aa: CASSQASGGEETQYF; cdr3_nt: TGTGCCAGCAGCCAAGCTAGCGGGGGGGAAGAGACCCAGTACTTC
j_call: TRBJ2-7; d_call: NA; v_call: TRBV27; clone_size: many; cdr3_aa: CASSLIPRDIYEQYF; cdr3_nt: TGTGCCAGCAGTCTCATTCCCCGGGACATCTACGAGCAGTACTTC
j_call: TRBJ2-7; d_call: TRBD1; v_call: TRBV30; clone_size: NA; cdr3_aa: CASTTGTGPYEQYF; cdr3_nt: TGTGCCTCCACCACCGGGACAGGCCCCTACGAGCAGTACTTC
j_call: TRBJ2-5; d_call: NA; v_call: TRBV7-2; clone_size: many; cdr3_aa: CASSLAAGYTQETQYF; cdr3_nt: TGTGCCAGCAGCCTTGCCGCCGGGTATACCCAAGAGACCCAGTACTTC
j_call: TRBJ1-5; d_call: NA; v_call: TRBV24-1; clone_size: many; cdr3_aa: CATSVAGEPPQHF; cdr3_nt: TGTGCCACCAGTGTTGCAGGAGAGCCGCCCCAGCATTTT
j_call: TRBJ2-7; d_call: NA; v_call: TRBV6-1; clone_size: many; cdr3_aa: CASSEDTGTPYEQYF; cdr3_nt: TGTGCCAGCAGTGAAGACACGGGGACACCTTACGAGCAGTACTTC
j_call: TRBJ2-7; d_call: NA; v_call: TRBV6-5; clone_size: NA; cdr3_aa: CASSYTYFYEQYF; cdr3_nt: TGTGCCAGCAGTTACACCTATTTCTACGAGCAGTACTTC
j_call: TRBJ2-5; d_call: NA; v_call: TRBV11-2; clone_size: many; cdr3_aa: CASSWDKLETQYF; cdr3_nt: TGTGCCAGCAGCTGGGACAAATTAGAGACCCAGTACTTC
j_call: TRBJ1-1; d_call: NA; v_call: TRBV28; clone_size: many; cdr3_aa: CASSPPASRTEAFF; cdr3_nt: TGTGCCAGCAGTCCCCCGGCTAGTAGGACTGAAGCTTTCTTT
j_call: TRBJ2-2; d_call: NA; v_call: TRBV6-1; clone_size: many; cdr3_aa: CASRVRDDPSGELFF; cdr3_nt: TGTGCCAGCAGGGTGCGGGATGATCCCTCCGGGGAGCTGTTTTTT
j_call: TRBJ2-6; d_call: TRBD2; v_call: TRBV4-1; clone_size: many; cdr3_aa: CASSQEAGGGTGANVLTF; cdr3_nt: TGCGCCAGCAGCCAAGAAGCTGGGGGGGGTACTGGGGCCAACGTCCTGACTTTC
j_call: TRBJ2-7; d_call: TRBD2; v_call: TRBV7-2; clone_size: many; cdr3_aa: CASSPMGGVAYEQYF; cdr3_nt: TGTGCCAGCAGCCCAATGGGGGGGGTGGCTTACGAGCAGTACTTC
j_call: TRBJ2-7; d_call: NA; v_call: TRBV11-2; clone_size: many; cdr3_aa: CASTLSDSKSYEQYF; cdr3_nt: TGTGCCAGCACTCTATCGGACAGCAAGTCCTACGAGCAGTACTTC
j_call: TRBJ2-7; d_call: NA; v_call: TRBV5-8; clone_size: NA; cdr3_aa: CASSLAQGPSYEQYF; cdr3_nt: TGTGCCAGCAGCTTGGCGCAGGGACCTTCCTACGAGCAGTACTTC
j_call: TRBJ2-7; d_call: NA; v_call: TRBV12-3/TRBV12-4; clone_size: many; cdr3_aa: CASSLYGRSYEQYF; cdr3_nt: TGTGCCAGCAGTTTATACGGTCGCTCCTACGAGCAGTACTTC
j_call: TRBJ2-5; d_call: TRBD2; v_call: TRBV6-1; clone_size: many; cdr3_aa: CASSGHSGGLETQYF; cdr3_nt: TGTGCCAGCAGTGGGCATAGCGGGGGGTTGGAGACCCAGTACTTC
j_call: TRBJ1-1; d_call: TRBD1; v_call: TRBV4-1; clone_size: many; cdr3_aa: CASSRIRQGGTEAFF; cdr3_nt: TGCGCCAGCAGCCGAATCAGACAGGGCGGCACTGAAGCTTTCTTT
j_call: TRBJ1-2; d_call: NA; v_call: TRBV11-2; clone_size: many; cdr3_aa: CASSSWTAGYTF; cdr3_nt: TGTGCCAGCAGCTCATGGACAGCCGGCTACACCTTC
j_call: TRBJ1-2; d_call: TRBD1; v_call: TRBV6-1; clone_size: many; cdr3_aa: CASTQRQGPNYGYTF; cdr3_nt: TGTGCCAGCACCCAGCGACAGGGCCCTAACTATGGCTACACCTTC